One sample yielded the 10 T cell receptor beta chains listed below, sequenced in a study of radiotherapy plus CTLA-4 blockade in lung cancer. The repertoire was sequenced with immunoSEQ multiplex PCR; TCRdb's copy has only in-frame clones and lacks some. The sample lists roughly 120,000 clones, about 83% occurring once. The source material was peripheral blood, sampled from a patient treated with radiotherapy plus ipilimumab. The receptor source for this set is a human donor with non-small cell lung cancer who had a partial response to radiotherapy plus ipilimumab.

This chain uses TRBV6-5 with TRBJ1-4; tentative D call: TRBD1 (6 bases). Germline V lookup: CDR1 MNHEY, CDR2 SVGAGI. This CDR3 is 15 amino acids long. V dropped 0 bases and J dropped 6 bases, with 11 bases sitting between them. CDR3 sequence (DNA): TGTGCCAGCAGTTACTCGGGGACAATTTATGAAAAACTGTTTTTT. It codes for CASSYSGTIYEKLFF.

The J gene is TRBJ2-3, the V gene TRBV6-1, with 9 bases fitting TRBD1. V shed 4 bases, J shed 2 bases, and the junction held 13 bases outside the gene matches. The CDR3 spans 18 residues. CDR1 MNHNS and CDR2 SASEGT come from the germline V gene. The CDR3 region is CASSGTGAAPNPTDTQYF. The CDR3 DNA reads TGTGCCAGCAGTGGGACAGGGGCGGCCCCTAACCCCACAGATACGCAGTATTTT.

The DNA for the CDR3 is TGTGCCAGCAGTCGGACTAGCGGGGAACAAGAGACCCAGTACTTC. Translating it yields CASSRTSGEQETQYF. V gene TRBV6-1 combines with J gene TRBJ2-5; 12 bases are shared with TRBD2. This CDR3 has 15 amino acids. V shed 5 bases, J shed 2 bases, and the junction held 3 bases outside the gene matches. Per germline, CDR1 MNHNS and CDR2 SASEGT.

CDR3 bases: TGTGCCAGCAGTGTCTCGGGACAGGGTGGGGCCAACGTCCTGACTTTC. It is translated as CASSVSGQGGANVLTF. V and J are TRBV6-4 and TRBJ2-6, with 9 bases fitting TRBD1. The CDR3 loop spans 16 amino acids. Germline-derived CDR1 and CDR2 are MRHNA and SNTAGT. Losses at the gene ends were 4 bases for V and 3 bases for J; bases not matched to a gene: 4.

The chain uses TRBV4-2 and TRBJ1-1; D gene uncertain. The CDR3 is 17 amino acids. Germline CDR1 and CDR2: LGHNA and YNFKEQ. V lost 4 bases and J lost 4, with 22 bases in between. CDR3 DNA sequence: TGTGCCAGCAGCCCTGAGGCAACCCCCCGAACGGGCACTGAAGCTTTCTTT. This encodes CASSPEATPRTGTEAFF.

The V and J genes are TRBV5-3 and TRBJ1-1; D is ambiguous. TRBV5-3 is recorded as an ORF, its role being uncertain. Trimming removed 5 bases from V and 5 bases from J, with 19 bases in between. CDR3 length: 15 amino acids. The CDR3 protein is CARRSLGGWRTEAFF. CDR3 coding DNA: TGTGCCAGAAGATCCCTAGGTGGTTGGAGGACTGAAGCTTTCTTT.

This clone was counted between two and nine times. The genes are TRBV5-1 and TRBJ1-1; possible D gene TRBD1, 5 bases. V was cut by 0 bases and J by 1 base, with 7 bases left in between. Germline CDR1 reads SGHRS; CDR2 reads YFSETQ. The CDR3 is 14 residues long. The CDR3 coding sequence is TGCGCCAGCAGCTTGGGGGGCCAGAACACTGAAGCTTTCTTT. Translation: CASSLGGQNTEAFF.

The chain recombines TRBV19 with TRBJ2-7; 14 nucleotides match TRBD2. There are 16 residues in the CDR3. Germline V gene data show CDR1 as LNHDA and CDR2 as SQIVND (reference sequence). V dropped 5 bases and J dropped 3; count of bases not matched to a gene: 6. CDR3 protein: CASSATGTSGSYEQYF. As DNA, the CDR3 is TGTGCCAGTAGTGCAACCGGGACTAGCGGGAGCTACGAGCAGTACTTC.

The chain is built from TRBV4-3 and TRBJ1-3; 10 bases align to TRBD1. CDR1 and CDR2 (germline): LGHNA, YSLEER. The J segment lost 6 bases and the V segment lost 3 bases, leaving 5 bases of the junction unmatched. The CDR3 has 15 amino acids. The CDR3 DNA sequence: TGCGCCAGCAGCCATCGGACAGGGGGAGAAAACACCATATATTTT. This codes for CASSHRTGGENTIYF.

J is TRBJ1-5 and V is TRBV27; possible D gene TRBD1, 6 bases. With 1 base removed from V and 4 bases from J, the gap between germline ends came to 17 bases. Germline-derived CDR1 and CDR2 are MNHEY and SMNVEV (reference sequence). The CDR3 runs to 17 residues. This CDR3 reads CASSLWRGGASNQPQHF. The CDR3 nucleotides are TGTGCCAGCAGTTTATGGCGTGGGGGGGCGTCGAATCAGCCCCAGCATTTT.